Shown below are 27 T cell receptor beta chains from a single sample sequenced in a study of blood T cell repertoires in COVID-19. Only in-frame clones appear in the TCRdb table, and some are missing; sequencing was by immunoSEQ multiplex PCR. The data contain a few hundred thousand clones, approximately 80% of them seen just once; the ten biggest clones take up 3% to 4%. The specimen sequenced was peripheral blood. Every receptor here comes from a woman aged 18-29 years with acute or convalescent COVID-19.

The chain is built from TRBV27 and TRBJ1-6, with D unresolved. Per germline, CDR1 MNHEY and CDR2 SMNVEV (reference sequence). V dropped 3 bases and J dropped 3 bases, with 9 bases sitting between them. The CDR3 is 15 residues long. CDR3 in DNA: TGTGCCAGCAGTTTTTCACAGAGCTATAATTCACCCCTCCACTTT. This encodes CASSFSQSYNSPLHF.

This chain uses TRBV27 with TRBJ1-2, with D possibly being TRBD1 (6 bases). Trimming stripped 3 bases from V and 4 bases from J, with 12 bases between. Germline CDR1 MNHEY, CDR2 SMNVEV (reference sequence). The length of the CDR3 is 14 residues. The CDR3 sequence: CASSFGGPLYGYTF. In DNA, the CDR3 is TGTGCCAGCAGTTTCGGGGGGCCCCTCTATGGCTACACCTTC.

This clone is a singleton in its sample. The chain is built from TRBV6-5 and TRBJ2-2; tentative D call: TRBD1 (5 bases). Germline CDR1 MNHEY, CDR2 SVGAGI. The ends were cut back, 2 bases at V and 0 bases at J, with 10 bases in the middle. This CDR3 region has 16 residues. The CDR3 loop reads CASSYHGHSNTGELFF. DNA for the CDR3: TGTGCCAGCAGTTACCACGGACATTCGAACACCGGGGAGCTGTTTTTT.

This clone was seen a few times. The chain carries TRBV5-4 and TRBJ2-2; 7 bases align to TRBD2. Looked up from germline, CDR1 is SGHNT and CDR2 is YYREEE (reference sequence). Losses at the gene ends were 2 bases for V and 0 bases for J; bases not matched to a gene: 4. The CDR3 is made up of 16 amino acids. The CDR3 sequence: CASSFTGLSNTGELFF. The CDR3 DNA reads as TGTGCCAGCAGCTTTACGGGACTATCGAACACCGGGGAGCTGTTTTTT.

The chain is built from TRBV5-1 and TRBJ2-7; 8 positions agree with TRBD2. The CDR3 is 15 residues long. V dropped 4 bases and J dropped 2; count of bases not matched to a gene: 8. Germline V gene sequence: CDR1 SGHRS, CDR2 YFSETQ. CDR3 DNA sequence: TGCGCCAGCAGCCGACTTAGCGGGAAGACCTACGAGCAGTACTTC. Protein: CASSRLSGKTYEQYF.

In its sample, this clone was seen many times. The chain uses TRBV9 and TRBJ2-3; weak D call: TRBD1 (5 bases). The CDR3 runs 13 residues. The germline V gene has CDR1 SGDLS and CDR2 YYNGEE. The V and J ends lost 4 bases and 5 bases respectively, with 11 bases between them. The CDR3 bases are TGTGCCAGCAGCCCAGGGTCGGGAGATACGCAGTATTTT. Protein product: CASSPGSGDTQYF. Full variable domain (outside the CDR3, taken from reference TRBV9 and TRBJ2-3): DSGVTQTPKHLITATGQRVTLRCSPRSGDLSVYWYQQSLDQGLQFLIQYYNGEERAKGNILERFSAQQFPDLHSELNLSSLELGDSALYFCASSPGSGDTQYFGPGTRLTVL.

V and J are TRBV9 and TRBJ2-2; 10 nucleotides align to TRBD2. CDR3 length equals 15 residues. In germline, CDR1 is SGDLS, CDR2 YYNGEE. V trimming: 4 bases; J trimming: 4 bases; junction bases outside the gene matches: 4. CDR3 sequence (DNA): TGTGCCAGCAGCCCTAGCGGGAGTTCCACCGGGGAGCTGTTTTTT. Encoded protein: CASSPSGSSTGELFF.

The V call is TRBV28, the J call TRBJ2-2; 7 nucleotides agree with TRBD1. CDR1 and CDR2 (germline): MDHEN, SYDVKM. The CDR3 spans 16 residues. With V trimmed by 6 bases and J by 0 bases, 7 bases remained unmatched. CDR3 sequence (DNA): TGTGCCAGCAGAACACAGGGGATGGCGAACACCGGGGAGCTGTTTTTT. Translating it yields CASRTQGMANTGELFF.

CDR3 nucleotides: TGTGCCAGCAGTTACCCGGGGACTAGCGGGAATGAGCAGTACTTC. Its protein is CASSYPGTSGNEQYF. The chain links TRBV6-5 to TRBJ2-7; 13 nucleotides match TRBD2. V lost 2 bases and J lost 7; bases outside the gene matches: 5. Germline CDR1 is MNHEY and CDR2 is SVGAGI. The CDR3 contains 15 residues.

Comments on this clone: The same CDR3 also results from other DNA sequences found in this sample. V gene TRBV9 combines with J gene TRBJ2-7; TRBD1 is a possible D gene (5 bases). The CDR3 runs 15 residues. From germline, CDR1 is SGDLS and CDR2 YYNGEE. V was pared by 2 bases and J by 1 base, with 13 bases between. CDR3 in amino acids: CASSVGTGRSYEQYF. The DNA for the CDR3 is TGTGCCAGCAGCGTCGGCACAGGACGATCCTACGAGCAGTACTTC.

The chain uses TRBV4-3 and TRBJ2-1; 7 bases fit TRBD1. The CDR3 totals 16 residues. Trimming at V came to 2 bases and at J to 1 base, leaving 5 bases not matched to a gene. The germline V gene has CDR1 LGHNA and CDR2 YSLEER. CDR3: CASSQFVTGSYNEQFF. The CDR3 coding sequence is TGCGCCAGCAGCCAATTTGTGACAGGGTCCTACAATGAGCAGTTCTTC.

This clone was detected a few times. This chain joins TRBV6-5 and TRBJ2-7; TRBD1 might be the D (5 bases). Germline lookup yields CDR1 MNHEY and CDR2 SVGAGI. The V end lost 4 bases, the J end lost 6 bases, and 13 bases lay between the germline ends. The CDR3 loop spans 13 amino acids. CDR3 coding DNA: TGTGCCAGCAGTTCCGGCAGGGCCCGCGAGCAGTACTTC. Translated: CASSSGRAREQYF.

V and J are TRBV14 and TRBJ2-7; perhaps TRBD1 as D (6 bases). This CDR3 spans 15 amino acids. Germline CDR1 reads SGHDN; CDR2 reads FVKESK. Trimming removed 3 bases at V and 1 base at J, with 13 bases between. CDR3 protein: CASSQMLTGSYEQYF. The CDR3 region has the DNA TGTGCCAGCAGCCAGATGCTGACAGGTTCCTACGAGCAGTACTTC.

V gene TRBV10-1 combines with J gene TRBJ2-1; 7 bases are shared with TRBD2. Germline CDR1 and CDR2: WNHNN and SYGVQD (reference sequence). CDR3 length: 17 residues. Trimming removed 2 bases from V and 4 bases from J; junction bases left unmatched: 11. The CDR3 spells CASSESRDYEGYNEQFF. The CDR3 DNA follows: TGCGCCAGCAGTGAGAGCCGGGACTATGAAGGGTACAATGAGCAGTTCTTC.

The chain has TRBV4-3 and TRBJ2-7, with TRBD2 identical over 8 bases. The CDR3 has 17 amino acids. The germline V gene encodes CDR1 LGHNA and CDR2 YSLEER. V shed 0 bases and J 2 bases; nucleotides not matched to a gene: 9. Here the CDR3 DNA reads TGCGCCAGCAGCCAAGATTTTGGGGCGGGAGGAGCCTACGAGCAGTACTTC. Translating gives CASSQDFGAGGAYEQYF.

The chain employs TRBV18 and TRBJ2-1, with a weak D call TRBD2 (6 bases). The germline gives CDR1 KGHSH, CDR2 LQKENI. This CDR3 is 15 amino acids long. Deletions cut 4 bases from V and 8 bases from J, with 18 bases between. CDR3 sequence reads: CASSLTGGGRDEQFF. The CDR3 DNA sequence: TGTGCCAGCTCACTGACGGGTGGAGGGCGCGATGAGCAGTTCTTC.

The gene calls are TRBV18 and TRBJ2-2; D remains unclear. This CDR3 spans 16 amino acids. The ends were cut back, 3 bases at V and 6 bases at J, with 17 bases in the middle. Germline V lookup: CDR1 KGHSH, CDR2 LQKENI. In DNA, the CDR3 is TGTGCCAGCTCACCCTCAACAGCCAACCGCGCCGGGGAGCTGTTTTTT. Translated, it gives CASSPSTANRAGELFF.

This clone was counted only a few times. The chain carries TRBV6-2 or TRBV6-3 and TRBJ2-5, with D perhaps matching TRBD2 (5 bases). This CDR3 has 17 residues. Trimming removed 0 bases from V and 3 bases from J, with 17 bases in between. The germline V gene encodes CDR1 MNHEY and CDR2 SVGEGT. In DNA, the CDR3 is TGTGCCAGCAGTTACTCCGAGGGCGAGCTTAGAGAAGAGACCCAGTACTTC. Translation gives CASSYSEGELREETQYF.

The chain's CDR3 is CASSPTGSQETQYF. The CDR3 DNA follows: TGTGCCAGCTCACCCACAGGGTCCCAAGAGACCCAGTACTTC. The chain couples TRBV18 to TRBJ2-5; D may be TRBD1 (6 bases). The germline gives CDR1 KGHSH, CDR2 LQKENI. The CDR3 covers 14 residues. V lost 3 bases to trimming and J lost 1 base, with 9 bases between them.

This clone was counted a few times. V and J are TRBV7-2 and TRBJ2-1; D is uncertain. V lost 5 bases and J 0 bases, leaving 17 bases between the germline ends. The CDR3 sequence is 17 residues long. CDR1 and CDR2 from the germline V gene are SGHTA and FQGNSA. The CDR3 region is CASSPSWAHSSYNEQFF. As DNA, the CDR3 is TGTGCCAGCAGCCCCTCTTGGGCGCACAGCTCCTACAATGAGCAGTTCTTC. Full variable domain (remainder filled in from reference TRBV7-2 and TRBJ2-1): GAGVSQSPSNKVTEKGKDVELRCDPISGHTALYWYRQSLGQGLEFLIYFQGNSAPDKSGLPSDRFSAERTGGSVSTLTIQRTQQEDSAVYLCASSPSWAHSSYNEQFFGPGTRLTVL.

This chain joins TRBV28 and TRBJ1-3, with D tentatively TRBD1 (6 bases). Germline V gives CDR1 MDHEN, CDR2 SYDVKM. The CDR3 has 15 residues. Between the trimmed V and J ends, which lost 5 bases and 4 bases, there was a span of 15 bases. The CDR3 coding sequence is TGTGCCAGCAGTACGGGGGGCCTGGGGGGAAACACCATATATTTT. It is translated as CASSTGGLGGNTIYF.

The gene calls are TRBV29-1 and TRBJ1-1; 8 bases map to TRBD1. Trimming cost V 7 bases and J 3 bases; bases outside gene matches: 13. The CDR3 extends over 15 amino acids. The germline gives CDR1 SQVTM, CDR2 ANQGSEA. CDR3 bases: TGCAGCGCCCCGCTCAACAGGGGGTTATACACTGAAGCTTTCTTT. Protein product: CSAPLNRGLYTEAFF.

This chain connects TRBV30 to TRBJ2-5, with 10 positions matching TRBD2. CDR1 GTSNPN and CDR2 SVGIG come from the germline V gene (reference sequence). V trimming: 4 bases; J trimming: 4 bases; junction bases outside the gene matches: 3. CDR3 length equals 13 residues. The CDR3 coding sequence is TGTGCCTGGACTAGGACTAGCGGAGAGACCCAGTACTTC. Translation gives CAWTRTSGETQYF.

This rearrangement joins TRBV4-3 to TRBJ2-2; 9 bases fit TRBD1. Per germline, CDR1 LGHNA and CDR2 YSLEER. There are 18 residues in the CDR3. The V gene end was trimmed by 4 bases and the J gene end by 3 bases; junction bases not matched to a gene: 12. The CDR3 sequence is CASSPAGTGLGHTGELFF. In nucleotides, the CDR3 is TGCGCCAGCAGCCCAGCCGGGACAGGGCTGGGGCACACCGGGGAGCTGTTTTTT.

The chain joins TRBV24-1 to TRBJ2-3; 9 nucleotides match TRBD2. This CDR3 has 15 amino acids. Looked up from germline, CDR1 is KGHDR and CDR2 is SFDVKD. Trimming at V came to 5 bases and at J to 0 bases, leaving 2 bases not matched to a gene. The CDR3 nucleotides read TGTGCCACCAGTGTTCTAGCGGGAAGCACAGATACGCAGTATTTT. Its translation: CATSVLAGSTDTQYF.

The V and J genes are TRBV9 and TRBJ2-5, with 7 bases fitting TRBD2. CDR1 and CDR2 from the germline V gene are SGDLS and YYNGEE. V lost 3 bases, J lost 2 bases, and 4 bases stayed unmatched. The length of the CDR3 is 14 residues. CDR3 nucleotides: TGTGCCAGCAGCGCGACTAGCAGGCAAGAGACCCAGTACTTC. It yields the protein CASSATSRQETQYF.

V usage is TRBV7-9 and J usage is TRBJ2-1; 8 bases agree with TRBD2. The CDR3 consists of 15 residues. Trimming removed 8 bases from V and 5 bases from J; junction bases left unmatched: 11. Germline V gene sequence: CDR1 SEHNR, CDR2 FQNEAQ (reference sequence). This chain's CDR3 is CASFGPASGHNEQFF. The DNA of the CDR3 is TGTGCCAGCTTTGGTCCGGCTAGCGGGCACAATGAGCAGTTCTTC.